Here is one T cell receptor (beta chain) with its context. The sample originates from a study of control samples from healthy donors and cancer patients. Only in-frame clones appear in the TCRdb table, and some are missing; sequencing was by immunoSEQ multiplex PCR. The sample lists about 160,000 clones, 70% to 90% occurring once. Specimen: blood. The source of this sequence is a man aged 25-45 years in good health.

The CDR3 DNA is TGTGCCAGTAGTAGGGCGGGAGTATCCGAGCAGTACTTC. Translation gives CASSRAGVSEQYF. The rearrangement links TRBV19 to TRBJ2-7; 7 bases agree with TRBD2. CDR1 and CDR2 from the germline V gene are LNHDA and SQIVND (reference sequence). This CDR3 is built from 13 residues. V lost 4 bases and J lost 6; bases outside the gene matches: 6.